This TCR beta chain emerged from a study of PD-1 blockade in classical Hodgkin lymphoma. As concerns this clone: The antigen is not known.

Study conclusions and caveats: CD4+ TCR diversity rose significantly by C4D1, and CD8+ TCR diversity did not. Nothing has yet pinned down what causes the repertoire differences, possibly disease activity or prior therapy.

V was clipped by 11 bases and J by 9 bases; unmatched bases: 12. The germline V gene has CDR1 SSHAT and CDR2 FNYEAQ (reference sequence). The CDR3 is 15 residues long. All trial patients relapsed after autologous stem cell transplantation. Assay: immunoSEQ multiplex PCR; the TCRdb copy retains only in-frame clones and omits some. Among some 96,000 clones listed, 75% to 90% were seen once. The chain recombines TRBV7-7 with TRBJ2-2, with 13 bases fitting TRBD2. The sample consisted of peripheral blood mononuclear cells (PBMCs), taken at baseline. The sequence was obtained from a human donor with classical Hodgkin lymphoma. The CDR3 here is CASPQGLAGNRELFF. As DNA, the CDR3 is TGTGCCTCACCGCAGGGACTAGCGGGAAATAGGGAGCTGTTTTTT.